A single sample gave rise to the 3 T cell receptor beta chains below, sequenced in a study of T-cell reconstitution after alpha-beta-depleted transplantation in children. Unique molecular identifiers featured in how the TCRbeta library was prepared. TCRdb independently ran MiXCR on the PCR reads; one entry per CDR3 protein. The sample lists 350,000 to 500,000 distinct CDR3 sequences; 43% were seen once. Sequencing was performed on PBMCs, taken before TCRalphabeta/CD19-depleted stem cell transplant. Source of these receptors: a girl aged 2-9 years with aplastic anemia, due to receive a stem cell transplant.

The V gene is TRBV7-8, the J gene TRBJ2-7; 10 nucleotides align to TRBD1. Trimming cost V 2 bases and J 1 base; bases outside gene matches: 8. Germline CDR1 reads SGHVS; CDR2 reads FQNEAQ. The CDR3 is made up of 17 amino acids. The CDR3 DNA is TGTGCCAGCAGCTTAACACTACCGGGACAGGGGTCCTACGAGCAGTACTTC. Protein product: CASSLTLPGQGSYEQYF.

This clonotype was seen a few times. CDR3 amino acids: CASRERPGELFF. The CDR3 coding sequence is TGTGCCAGCAGAGAAAGGCCCGGGGAGCTGTTTTTT. This sequence joins TRBV7-2 and TRBJ2-2; D is unclear. The CDR3 sequence is 12 residues long. Between the trimmed V and J ends, which lost 6 bases and 6 bases, there was a span of 8 bases. Germline V gene lookup returns CDR1 SGHTA and CDR2 FQGNSA.

This clonotype was recorded many times. V usage is TRBV12-3 or TRBV12-4 and J usage is TRBJ2-3; 12 positions match TRBD1. This CDR3 comprises 15 residues. V was clipped by 5 bases and J by 4 bases; unmatched bases: 4. The CDR3: CASSLGQGASDTQYF. The CDR3 region has the DNA TGTGCCAGCAGTCTGGGACAGGGGGCTTCAGATACGCAGTATTTT.